This T cell receptor beta chain is from a study of monozygotic twins with inflammatory bowel disease. The study, taken as a whole, reports: A lone strong IBD-associated signal or clonotype found no support. Researchers reported no repertoire similarity difference between concordant and discordant twins, possibly from limited power.

TCRdb re-called the 5' RACE reads and shows each CDR3 protein once, DNA omitted. The sample table sets out over 110,000 distinct CDR3 sequences. T cells were not sorted, and total RNA was isolated straight from whole blood. Germline V gene lookup returns CDR1 MDHEN and CDR2 SYDVKM. The CDR3 consists of 15 residues. Regarding this clonotype: Its antigen is as yet unknown.

The origin of this receptor is a human donor with ulcerative colitis or Crohn's disease, or a healthy co-twin of an affected twin (not recorded which). The chain is built from TRBV28 and TRBJ2-7; with no DNA, the TCRdb D assignment of TRBD1 cannot be verified. The material sequenced was blood. The CDR3 region is CASSSPGQGRYEQYF.